Below, one TCR beta chain is given with its context. Antigen unknown. A read error may account for a junction end that differs from germline. Germline V gives CDR1 SGHRS, CDR2 YFSETQ. The CDR3 runs 18 residues. It was with a sample-barcoded 5' primer and a J-beta primer mix that a second PCR of roughly 6 to 11 cycles was run. All samples yielded 2.5 million or more CDR3-containing paired-end reads. One entry per CDR3 protein results from TCRdb running MiXCR on the 5' RACE reads. This sample has around 1,900,000 distinct CDR3 sequences; about two fifths occur once, and the top ten carry about 23%. These data belong to a study of blood T cells in healthy people across ages. Each donor gave approximately 9.7 milliliters of peripheral blood. No fewer than 7 million PBMCs went into each sample. Study-level points and caveats: There were more naive CD4+ cells and higher diversity in long-lived donors than in aged donors.

This rearrangement joins TRBV5-1 to TRBJ2-2, with 14 bases aligning to TRBD2. Sequences were obtained from blood. This clonotype was sampled from a human donor in good health. The CDR3 DNA follows: TGTGCCAGCAGCATTGGACTAGCGGGGGGACCGTACACCGGGGAGCTGTTTTTT. Encoded protein: CASSIGLAGGPYTGELFF.